These T cell receptor beta chains were read from a single sample in a study of T-cell memory formation after mild COVID-19. TCRdb reprocessed the 5' RACE reads via MiXCR and lists one record per CDR3 protein. The table lists around 82,000 distinct CDR3 sequences, around 13% of them singletons. The material sequenced was PBMCs or a T cell subset sorted from them (not recorded which). The source of these receptors is a man aged 18 to 30 who had mild COVID-19 (a few samples of this study predate the infection). Cell type and time point are not known. CDR3s include the opening cysteine and the closing phenylalanine or tryptophan. D genes are given only for firm matches. Size is stated for part of the rows, as once, few or many counts, or as a class when the clone is expanded.

v_call	j_call	d_call	clone_size	cdr3_nt	cdr3_aa
TRBV28	TRBJ1-6	-	few	TGTGCCAGCAGCCCGGCAGGCTCACCCCTCCACTTT	CASSPAGSPLHF
TRBV29-1	TRBJ2-4	-	few	TGCAGCGTTGGACTGTTAAACATTCAGTACTTC	CSVGLLNIQYF
TRBV7-2	TRBJ2-7	TRBD2	few	TGTGCCAGCAGCTTAGGGGCTAGCGGGTATTACGAGCAGTACTTC	CASSLGASGYYEQYF
TRBV3-1	TRBJ2-7	TRBD2	once	TGTGCCAGCAGCCCGACTAGCGGGGGACCCTACGAGCAGTACTTC	CASSPTSGGPYEQYF
TRBV3-1	TRBJ1-1	-	few	TGTGCCAGCAGCCAAGAGTTAAGGGATCGGAACACTGAAGCTTTCTTT	CASSQELRDRNTEAFF
TRBV5-6	TRBJ2-1	TRBD1	few	TGTGCCAGCAGCTGGGATGGACAGGCCTATGAGCAGTTCTTC	CASSWDGQAYEQFF
TRBV12-3/TRBV12-4	TRBJ2-1	TRBD2	once	TGTGCCAGCAGCCAAAGCGGGGGCAATGAGCAGTTCTTC	CASSQSGGNEQFF
TRBV6-6	TRBJ2-5	-	few	TGTGCCAGCAGAGACGACGGGGCGCCGGAGACCCAGTACTTC	CASRDDGAPETQYF
TRBV12-3/TRBV12-4	TRBJ1-1	-	-	TGTGCCAGCACCAAGTTTTCGGCGTTGGAGGGTGAAGCTTTCTTT	CASTKFSALEGEAFF
TRBV11-2	TRBJ1-2	-	-	TGTGCCAGCAGCTTGGGGAGGAATAACTATGGCTACACCTTC	CASSLGRNNYGYTF
TRBV7-9	TRBJ1-1	-	few	TGTGCCAGCAGCTTGAGTCGGTCTCTCGACACTGAAGCTTTCTTT	CASSLSRSLDTEAFF
TRBV4-1	TRBJ2-3	TRBD1	-	TGCGCCAGCAGCCAAGATCGGGCAGGGGGAGCAGATACGCAGTATTTT	CASSQDRAGGADTQYF
TRBV7-9	TRBJ2-5	-	-	TGTGCCAGCAGCTTAGGGGCCGGGGAAGTTCGGGAGACCCAGTACTTC	CASSLGAGEVRETQYF
TRBV7-7	TRBJ2-5	-	-	TGTGCTAGCAGCTTAGTATGGCGGGACTCGGAGACCCAGTACTTC	CASSLVWRDSETQYF
TRBV5-6	TRBJ2-3	TRBD2	few	TGTGCCAGCAGCTTGGCCCTAGCGGGACGCACAGATACGCAGTATTTT	CASSLALAGRTDTQYF
TRBV5-1	TRBJ2-1	-	many	TGCGCCAGCAGCTTCCCGGGAAATGAGCAGTTCTTC	CASSFPGNEQFF
TRBV7-6	TRBJ2-7	-	few	TGTGCCAGCAGCTTAGTTACTTGGGCTCTCGACGAGCAGTACTTC	CASSLVTWALDEQYF
TRBV4-2	TRBJ2-4	-	-	TGTGCCAGCAGCCAAGTCGCGGGGGCCCGTGGCATTCAGTACTTC	CASSQVAGARGIQYF
TRBV4-3	TRBJ1-6	-	few	TGCGCCAGCAGCCAAGCTAGCGCGAGCTACAGTAATAATTCACCCCTCCACTTT	CASSQASASYSNNSPLHF
TRBV6-6	TRBJ2-5	TRBD2	-	TGTGCCAGTACCGAGCGGGGGGGCCTTGAGACCCAGTACTTC	CASTERGGLETQYF
TRBV29-1	TRBJ2-7	-	-	TGCAGCGTTCTGACCGGGACACCAACCTACGAGCAGTACTTC	CSVLTGTPTYEQYF
TRBV11-2	TRBJ2-7	-	few	TGTGCCAGCAGCTTAGGGTTTGGGTTCAGCTCCTACGAGCAGTACTTC	CASSLGFGFSSYEQYF
TRBV9	TRBJ2-1	TRBD2	-	TGTGCCAGCAGCCCCCGGACTAGCGGCCACAATGAGCAGTTCTTC	CASSPRTSGHNEQFF
TRBV5-6	TRBJ1-5	TRBD1	few	TGTGCCAGCAGCTCCTCTCGACAGGGGCACAATCAGCCCCAGCATTTT	CASSSSRQGHNQPQHF
TRBV2	TRBJ2-2	TRBD2	many	TGTGCCAGCAGCACCCGTCTCCTAGCGGGGGCGAACACCGGGGAGCTGTTTTTT	CASSTRLLAGANTGELFF
TRBV6-5	TRBJ2-3	-	-	TGTGCCAGCAGTTTTGGGGCGACAGATACGCAGTATTTT	CASSFGATDTQYF
TRBV4-2	TRBJ1-1	TRBD1	-	TGTGCCAGCAGCCAAGAAGAGGGGGCTAATGAAGCTTTCTTT	CASSQEEGANEAFF
TRBV2	TRBJ2-1	TRBD2	few	TGTGCCAGCCCGCGGGGGACTACCGGGTATGAGCAGTTCTTC	CASPRGTTGYEQFF
TRBV27	TRBJ1-2	-	-	TGTGCCAGCAGTTTATTCCAGGGGAACTATGGCTACACCTTC	CASSLFQGNYGYTF
TRBV6-4	TRBJ2-2	TRBD1	many	TGTGCCAGCAGTGCATCGGACAGGGTGAACACCGGGGAGCTGTTTTTT	CASSASDRVNTGELFF
TRBV10-1	TRBJ2-3	TRBD2	few	TGCGCCAGCAGTCCTAGGACTAGCGGAACGCAGTATTTT	CASSPRTSGTQYF
TRBV11-2	TRBJ2-3	-	-	TGTGCCAGCAGCTTAGGGGTATACGGGGGCACAGATACGCAGTATTTT	CASSLGVYGGTDTQYF
TRBV14	TRBJ1-1	-	few	TGTGCCAGCAGCCAAGGGGTCCTAATTGAAGCTTTCTTT	CASSQGVLIEAFF
TRBV5-6	TRBJ1-1	-	-	TGTGCCAGCACCATCGCGGGGGGATCGAACACTGAAGCTTTCTTT	CASTIAGGSNTEAFF
TRBV27	TRBJ2-1	TRBD1	-	TGTGCCAGCGGGACAGCCTACAATGAGCAGTTCTTC	CASGTAYNEQFF
TRBV7-6	TRBJ2-2	-	few	TGTGCCAGCAGCTTACCGTCGGTGGGAACGAACACCGGGGAGCTGTTTTTT	CASSLPSVGTNTGELFF
TRBV6-5	TRBJ2-1	-	few	TGTGCCAGCAGTTACTCGGGACGGAGCTCCTACAATGAGCAGTTCTTC	CASSYSGRSSYNEQFF